The rows below give T cell receptor beta chains drawn from one sample of a study of T-cell memory formation after mild COVID-19. MiXCR, run by TCRdb on the 5' RACE reads, gives a single entry per CDR3 protein. The data show 250,000 to 350,000 distinct CDR3 sequences, roughly 17% seen once. The sequenced material came from PBMCs or a T cell subset sorted from them (not recorded which). The receptors come from a man aged 18 to 29 who had mild COVID-19 (a few samples of this study predate the infection). Cell type and time point are not known. Each CDR3 is given with its conserved first and last residue. Fields, in order: clone size, V gene, J gene, CDR3 protein. The size entry is marked missing in some rows and otherwise reads once, few, many or a size class.

size: few
V: TRBV6-6
J: TRBJ1-1
CDR3: CASRSDRANTEAFF

size: NA
V: TRBV20-1
J: TRBJ1-5
CDR3: CSASTGIHQPQHF

size: few
V: TRBV11-1
J: TRBJ1-2
CDR3: CASSRRSYGYTF

size: few
V: TRBV4-1
J: TRBJ2-2
CDR3: CASSLRGEGTGELFF

size: NA
V: TRBV20-1
J: TRBJ2-1
CDR3: CSASPLGRPSDEQFF

size: few
V: TRBV7-9
J: TRBJ2-3
CDR3: CASKGLATDTQYF

size: many
V: TRBV7-3
J: TRBJ2-3
CDR3: CASSVGTSGTDTQYF

size: NA
V: TRBV12-3/TRBV12-4
J: TRBJ1-1
CDR3: CASSYWIQAFF

size: NA
V: TRBV6-2/TRBV6-3
J: TRBJ2-1
CDR3: CASSYGEGARIF

size: NA
V: TRBV20-1
J: TRBJ2-1
CDR3: CSAYPGHGYNEQFF

size: many
V: TRBV14
J: TRBJ2-3
CDR3: CASSQDLFRGADTQYF

size: many
V: TRBV6-5
J: TRBJ2-2
CDR3: CASSPGSGRRNTGELFF

size: NA
V: TRBV5-1
J: TRBJ1-4
CDR3: CASSLSGTNEKLFF

size: few
V: TRBV5-1
J: TRBJ2-5
CDR3: CASSRTRVQGETQYF

size: many
V: TRBV5-1
J: TRBJ2-1
CDR3: CASSAGQGRDEQFF

size: NA
V: TRBV7-9
J: TRBJ1-2
CDR3: CASSNGQGASGYTF

size: NA
V: TRBV6-2/TRBV6-3
J: TRBJ1-5
CDR3: CASSYGQGMEPQHF

size: few
V: TRBV7-2
J: TRBJ2-1
CDR3: CASSLASTSGVSYNEQFF

size: few
V: TRBV6-2/TRBV6-3
J: TRBJ2-3
CDR3: CASSYSNRVTDTQYF

size: NA
V: TRBV25-1
J: TRBJ2-3
CDR3: CARVTDTQYF

size: NA
V: TRBV7-3
J: TRBJ2-3
CDR3: CASSPSGSSTDTQYF

size: NA
V: TRBV19
J: TRBJ1-5
CDR3: CASQGPSPVQPQHF

size: NA
V: TRBV29-1
J: TRBJ1-1
CDR3: CSVGQGGPEAFF

size: many
V: TRBV2
J: TRBJ2-6
CDR3: CASLPHGGVSGANVLTF

size: NA
V: TRBV4-2
J: TRBJ1-2
CDR3: CASSQPTGQAYGYTF

size: NA
V: TRBV5-6
J: TRBJ2-2
CDR3: CASSQSWAYGGELFF

size: few
V: TRBV10-2
J: TRBJ1-4
CDR3: CASSGGVVNEKLFF

size: many
V: TRBV5-1
J: TRBJ2-1
CDR3: CASSEGAGAVEQFF

size: once
V: TRBV10-1
J: TRBJ2-7
CDR3: CASTDRGHSYEQYF

size: NA
V: TRBV4-2
J: TRBJ2-1
CDR3: CASSQRTLGDEQFF

size: NA
V: TRBV20-1
J: TRBJ1-2
CDR3: CSARDLEVGYTF

size: NA
V: TRBV6-6
J: TRBJ1-6
CDR3: CASSYVRNSPLHF

size: NA
V: TRBV27
J: TRBJ1-1
CDR3: CASSLFDLGEAFF

size: NA
V: TRBV6-5
J: TRBJ2-1
CDR3: CASSRPGLENEQFF

size: few
V: TRBV5-1
J: TRBJ2-2
CDR3: CASRPGLPNTGELFF

size: many
V: TRBV5-1
J: TRBJ2-7
CDR3: CASSGGGPGNEQYF

size: few
V: TRBV6-4
J: TRBJ2-1
CDR3: CASSPDLAGNEQFF

size: once
V: TRBV7-7
J: TRBJ2-2
CDR3: CASTPSLGGELFF

size: NA
V: TRBV12-3/TRBV12-4
J: TRBJ1-5
CDR3: CASSQGHSQPQHF

size: few
V: TRBV7-2
J: TRBJ2-1
CDR3: CASSSPRGTSGASSYNEQFF

size: few
V: TRBV9
J: TRBJ2-3
CDR3: CASSVQGTDTQYF

size: few
V: TRBV5-1
J: TRBJ2-2
CDR3: CASSSDGQSSGELFF

size: NA
V: TRBV5-4
J: TRBJ2-3
CDR3: CASSEEGEADTQYF

size: NA
V: TRBV6-1
J: TRBJ1-4
CDR3: CASSPRQLNEKLFF

size: few
V: TRBV12-3/TRBV12-4
J: TRBJ2-7
CDR3: CASSPREGLNEQYF

size: few
V: TRBV24-1
J: TRBJ1-1
CDR3: CATSDLLCPNTEAFF

size: NA
V: TRBV27
J: TRBJ2-1
CDR3: CASHTLEGGRAYNEQFF

size: NA
V: TRBV7-2
J: TRBJ1-1
CDR3: CASSQHRDTEAFF

size: few
V: TRBV10-3
J: TRBJ1-6
CDR3: CAIRGTGLNSPLHF

size: NA
V: TRBV11-2
J: TRBJ2-1
CDR3: CASSPLRQYNEQFF

size: NA
V: TRBV27
J: TRBJ1-3
CDR3: CASSLKGARGTIYF

size: NA
V: TRBV11-1
J: TRBJ2-5
CDR3: CASSLRGFQETQYF

size: few
V: TRBV7-9
J: TRBJ1-1
CDR3: CASKVTGDSTEAFF

size: few
V: TRBV7-2
J: TRBJ2-7
CDR3: CASSSGDRAYEQYF

size: many
V: TRBV4-3
J: TRBJ2-3
CDR3: CASSLSLAGGPDTQYF

size: many
V: TRBV3-1
J: TRBJ2-2
CDR3: CASSTQVANTGELFF

size: NA
V: TRBV7-2
J: TRBJ2-1
CDR3: CASSLARSTGGYNEQFF

size: NA
V: TRBV3-1
J: TRBJ2-3
CDR3: CASSRRGTQYF

size: NA
V: TRBV6-2/TRBV6-3
J: TRBJ2-1
CDR3: CASRPPSGEQFF